This passage covers 19 T cell receptor beta chains from one sample sequenced in a study of blood T cell repertoires in COVID-19. Profiled with immunoSEQ multiplex PCR; TCRdb holds only in-frame clones, not every one. The table lists approximately 260,000 clones, 90% of them singletons. Sequenced material: peripheral blood. These TCRs come from a woman in her sixties or seventies with COVID-19, enrolled during active disease.

The chain is built from TRBV30 and TRBJ2-7; 16 bases map to TRBD2. Germline V gene sequence: CDR1 GTSNPN, CDR2 SVGIG (reference sequence). The CDR3 is 15 residues long. J lost 3 bases, V lost 3 bases, and 2 bases had no gene match. The CDR3 loop is CAWRGLAGGSYEQYF. CDR3 bases: TGTGCCTGGAGGGGACTAGCGGGGGGGAGCTACGAGCAGTACTTC.

The chain has TRBV10-3 and TRBJ2-3; 7 bases match TRBD2. J lost 2 bases, V lost 8 bases, and 13 bases had no gene match. From germline, CDR1 is ENHRY and CDR2 SYGVKD. The CDR3 is 16 amino acids. CDR3 protein: CAISRGVQSNTDTQYF. The CDR3 DNA reads TGTGCCATCTCCCGGGGGGTCCAATCTAACACAGATACGCAGTATTTT.

The rearrangement uses TRBV6-4 and TRBJ2-3, with TRBD2 matching over 11 bases. Trimming removed 5 bases from V and 4 bases from J; junction bases left unmatched: 5. CDR3 length: 15 amino acids. Germline V gene data show CDR1 as MRHNA and CDR2 as SNTAGT. This CDR3 reads CASSPIAGGSDTQYF. CDR3 coding DNA: TGTGCCAGCAGTCCTATAGCGGGGGGGTCAGATACGCAGTATTTT.

The table lists this clone with a count of one. The CDR3 is CAWSSNLRGSAQHF. The CDR3 bases are TGTGCCTGGAGTTCCAATTTACGGGGATCAGCCCAGCATTTT. The rearrangement uses TRBV30 and TRBJ1-5; D remains unclear. Germline-derived CDR1 and CDR2 are GTSNPN and SVGIG (reference sequence). V was shortened by 2 bases and J by 11 bases, with 19 bases between the two germline ends. The CDR3 totals 14 residues.

The table lists this clone with a count of one. The genes are TRBV19 and TRBJ2-1, with D tentatively TRBD1 (6 bases). V was shortened by 4 bases and J by 3 bases, with 10 bases between the two germline ends. Germline CDR1 reads LNHDA; CDR2 reads SQIVND (reference sequence). The CDR3 covers 14 residues. CDR3 in amino acids: CASSTTGRYNEQFF. In nucleotides, the CDR3 is TGTGCCAGTAGTACTACAGGGCGCTACAATGAGCAGTTCTTC.

The rearrangement joins TRBV5-1 to TRBJ2-7; 9 nucleotides line up with TRBD1. CDR1 is SGHRS and CDR2 is YFSETQ in the germline V gene. J was trimmed by 3 bases and V by 0 bases; bases with no gene match: 10. The CDR3 length is 17 residues. CDR3 loop: CASSLASRGQGFYEQYF. In DNA form, the CDR3 reads TGCGCCAGCAGCTTGGCTTCAAGGGGACAGGGCTTCTACGAGCAGTACTTC.

The chain is built from TRBV7-6 and TRBJ1-1; perhaps TRBD1 as D (6 bases). The germline V and J ends were trimmed by 5 bases and 9 bases, with 19 bases remaining between them. Germline loops: CDR1 SGHVS, CDR2 FNYEAQ. The CDR3 has 14 residues. CDR3 loop: CASSPTGQAPQAFF. The CDR3 DNA reads as TGTGCCAGCAGCCCAACGGGACAAGCACCACAAGCTTTCTTT.

V and J are TRBV7-2 and TRBJ2-1; TRBD1 aligns across 9 bases. Unmatched junction bases numbered 5, after V lost 8 bases and J lost 0 bases. CDR1 SGHTA and CDR2 FQGNSA come from the germline V gene. The length of the CDR3 is 15 residues. As DNA, the CDR3 is TGTGCCAGCGGACCGGGACAGGGCTCCTACAATGAGCAGTTCTTC. Translation: CASGPGQGSYNEQFF.

This chain joins TRBV7-3 and TRBJ2-2, with D unresolved. With 0 bases removed from V and 6 bases from J, the gap between germline ends came to 14 bases. Germline V lookup: CDR1 SGHTA, CDR2 FQGTGA. The CDR3 is 16 residues long. The CDR3 DNA reads as TGTGCCAGCAGCTTAACAGGCCCAGGCCATGCCGGGGAGCTGTTTTTT. Its protein product is CASSLTGPGHAGELFF.

This chain joins TRBV28 and TRBJ1-2; 9 nucleotides match TRBD1. There are 16 residues in the CDR3. Losses at the gene ends were 3 bases for V and 7 bases for J; bases not matched to a gene: 12. Germline CDR1 reads MDHEN; CDR2 reads SYDVKM. The CDR3 nucleotides read TGTGCCAGCAGTTTGGGACAGGGAAGTCGGGGGGGTGGCTACACCTTC. It is translated as CASSLGQGSRGGGYTF.

The chain uses TRBV10-2 and TRBJ1-2, with 8 bases that match TRBD1. Germline CDR1 reads WSHSY; CDR2 reads SAAADI. V shed 7 bases, J shed 8 bases, and the junction held 12 bases outside the gene matches. The length of the CDR3 is 14 residues. The CDR3 loop is CASTKDRESQGYTF. The CDR3 DNA sequence: TGCGCCAGCACCAAGGACAGGGAAAGTCAGGGCTACACCTTC.

J is TRBJ1-4 and V is TRBV5-6; 9 bases fit TRBD1. This CDR3 comprises 17 residues. CDR1 and CDR2 (germline): SGHDT, YYEEEE. Trimming at V came to 2 bases and at J to 7 bases, leaving 12 bases not matched to a gene. The CDR3 nucleotides read TGTGCCAGCAGCTTTGTACAGGGGGCAGGAGAATTTGAAAAACTGTTTTTT. This encodes CASSFVQGAGEFEKLFF.

CDR3 loop: CASSLAGTGLNEQFF. CDR3 nucleotide sequence: TGCGCCAGCAGCCTTGCAGGGACAGGGTTGAATGAGCAGTTCTTC. The chain has TRBV4-3 and TRBJ2-1; 9 bases fit TRBD1. With 4 bases clipped from V and 7 bases from J, the junction kept 8 bases outside the gene matches. CDR3 length: 15 amino acids. The germline V gene has CDR1 LGHNA and CDR2 YSLEER.

V and J are TRBV7-2 and TRBJ2-3; maybe TRBD1 (5 bases). This CDR3 is 16 amino acids long. Germline V gives CDR1 SGHTA, CDR2 FQGNSA. Between the trimmed V and J ends, which lost 1 base and 1 base, there was a span of 12 bases. The CDR3 is CASSLEGMAGTDTQYF. The CDR3 DNA reads as TGTGCCAGCAGCTTAGAGGGGATGGCGGGCACAGATACGCAGTATTTT.

This clone was seen a handful of times. The genes are TRBV7-9 and TRBJ1-4; 7 bases agree with TRBD1. Germline CDR1 reads SEHNR; CDR2 reads FQNEAQ (reference sequence). The CDR3 totals 15 residues. V was clipped by 5 bases and J by 6 bases; unmatched bases: 9. CDR3 protein: CASSRTQGVDEKLFF. The CDR3, as DNA: TGTGCCAGCAGCCGAACCCAGGGGGTTGATGAAAAACTGTTTTTT.

This chain links TRBV3-1 (or the pseudogene TRBV3-2) with TRBJ1-1; 9 nucleotides match TRBD1. Germline V lookup: CDR1 LGHDT, CDR2 YNNKEL (reference sequence). The CDR3 has 17 residues. J was trimmed by 7 bases and V by 1 base; bases with no gene match: 13. CDR3 protein: CASSQVFGQGLFGEAFF. CDR3 coding DNA: TGTGCCAGCAGCCAAGTTTTTGGACAGGGGCTTTTTGGTGAAGCTTTCTTT.

This clone was found once. CDR3 sequence (DNA): TGTGCCAGCATTGGGAAGGAGGCTAACTATGGCTACACCTTC. It translates to CASIGKEANYGYTF. J is TRBJ1-2 and V is TRBV5-4, with D unclear. This CDR3 is 14 amino acids long. The germline gives CDR1 SGHNT, CDR2 YYREEE (reference sequence). V lost 6 bases, J lost 0 bases, and 12 bases lay in between.

There are a few counts of this clone. The V and J genes are TRBV6-5 and TRBJ1-4, with no clear D. The V and J ends lost 4 bases and 7 bases respectively, with 16 bases between them. The V gene's germline CDR1 is MNHEY and CDR2 SVGAGI. The CDR3 totals 15 residues. The CDR3 nucleotides read TGTGCCAGCAGTTCCTCGGTCCTCGGGGTTGAAAAACTGTTTTTT. Encoded protein: CASSSSVLGVEKLFF.

This rearrangement joins TRBV19 to TRBJ1-2; TRBD1 matches 7 bases. The CDR3 is made up of 18 amino acids. V lost 4 bases, J lost 4 bases, and 18 bases stayed unmatched. The germline CDR1 and CDR2 sequences are LNHDA and SQIVND (reference sequence). The CDR3 DNA is TGTGCCAGTAGTACAAAATTAAACCTCAGGGGGACCGCCTATGGCTACACCTTC. This translates into CASSTKLNLRGTAYGYTF.